This T cell receptor beta chain was sequenced during a study of T cell responses to AZD1222 COVID-19 vaccine. From germline, CDR1 is MNHEY and CDR2 SMNVEV (reference sequence). The CDR3 sequence is 16 residues long. With 6 bases clipped from V and 3 bases from J, the junction kept 3 bases outside the gene matches. Assay: immunoSEQ multiplex PCR; the TCRdb copy retains only in-frame clones and omits some. This repertoire shows roughly 120,000 clones, approximately 94% found once; its top ten account for roughly 7%. The rearrangement uses TRBV27 and TRBJ2-2; 14 bases are shared with TRBD2. Sample: peripheral blood, taken on day 0 of AZD1222 vaccination. This TCR was recovered from an adult in good health. CDR3 sequence reads: CASRGLAGEYTGELFF. CDR3 nucleotides: TGTGCCAGCAGGGGACTAGCGGGAGAGTACACCGGGGAGCTGTTTTTT.